The present TCR beta chain was sequenced within a study of cytomegalovirus exposure and HLA in healthy donors (dated by TCRdb to the late 2010s). Background for the entire study: According to an earlier analysis of 550 to 750 of the donors, about 170 million T cells yielded 117 million unique TCR beta sequences and more than 250 Gb of sequence data. Roughly 300 gigabases of sequencing data and around 80 million unique TCR sequences made up an early release that covered several hundred HLA-typed donors. Among the roughly 380 genotyped donors, under 90% belonged to the genetic ancestry cluster associated with self-reported Caucasian donors. The study was designed to test whether signatures of past pathogen exposure could be identified by cataloging public T cell receptors. The study used immunosequencing to profile the T cell repertoires of around 600 subjects and linked those repertoires to cytomegalovirus serostatus. A separate validation cohort of roughly 130 different subjects was used in addition to the 666-subject first cohort. The study combined high-throughput TCR immunosequencing, statistical association of individual TCRs with disease status, and machine learning to predict cytomegalovirus infection status. To study patterns of TCR occurrence, a later analysis re-analyzed previously published TCR beta repertoires from 500 to 850 donors and added high-resolution HLA genotyping. In the later analysis, no new phenotypic data were used to find candidate immune exposures; instead, reliance was placed on TCR beta sequences and their occurrence across donors. To decide whether each TCR beta V gene segment behaved as functional or pseudogenic, an earlier analysis of nearly 600 of the donors relied on high-throughput TCR beta sequencing. Donor age, sex, ethnicity and CMV serostatus were collected together with the repertoire data. Genome-wide SNP genotypes for about 65% of the roughly 670 donors were used in a later genetic analysis, which treated that subset as a discovery cohort. All discovery cohort repertoires had been generated using a single sequencing platform. Class I and class II HLA loci were covered by the typing at four-digit resolution. The number of donors typed differed by locus, with about 629-630 for A, B, C, DRB1 and DQB1, approximately 500 for DQA1, 606 for DPA1, and approximately 470 for DPB1. A handful of DR-DQ haplotypes were handled as single units for association and clustering because linkage in the cohort was strong. Among almost 400 genotyped donors of the cohort, an average of roughly 240,000 unique TCR beta nucleotide sequences were sequenced per donor, roughly a sixth of them non-productive.

Points on this clone: No cognate antigen has been identified for it. The input lacks base qualities; no much larger clone sits a single base away.

In total, about 650 healthy bone marrow donors made up the cohort. All cohort members were sampled while nominally healthy, although unrecorded immune exposures were likely present. The donor was CMV seronegative and was included in the group of a few hundred seronegative cohort members. A peripheral blood sample was collected from each donor, and TCR beta sequencing was performed on peripheral blood mononuclear cells. The Qiagen DNeasy Blood Extraction Kit was used to extract genomic DNA from the blood cell samples. Paper-wide results and their limitations: It was suggested by the authors that the approach could potentially be generalized to other disease states and immunological phenotypes. The classifier was reported to diagnose cytomegalovirus status with high specificity and sensitivity in both the original cohort and the validation cohort. Seventeen rarely observed V segments, including chromosome 9 orphons, were excluded from the earlier analysis of a few hundred of the donors because counts were too low. Correlated functional status among segregating V segments might reflect linkage disequilibrium, but an unknown experimental factor could not be ruled out. In an earlier analysis of some 540 of the donors, most TCR beta V segments appeared in productive rearrangements about 87% or about 30% of the time, broadly matching IMGT annotations. According to a later analysis, parvovirus B19, influenza, CMV and Epstein-Barr virus appeared linked to several top co-occurrence clusters. A later analysis found that most CMV-associated TCR beta chains appeared HLA-restricted, with HLA associations seemingly driven largely by CMV exposure. The only immune exposure information available for the cohort was CMV serostatus. In a later genetic analysis, a missense DCLRE1C variant was associated with V-gene and J-gene trimming of TCR beta chains, and the association was replicated in an independent cohort. A later analysis found that HLA-associated TCR beta chains were more clonally expanded and had lower generation probabilities than equally common non-associated chains. Assigning TCR associations to individual alleles was difficult when HLA alleles, especially DR and DQ, strongly co-occurred. According to a later genetic analysis, donors in an Asian-associated ancestry cluster had fewer N-insertions in productive TCRs than the approximately 670-donor mean. The study gave a list of over 150 TCR beta chains associated with cytomegalovirus. A cluster of highly shared sequence variants was judged likely to represent a technical artifact of the sequencing pipeline. A later analysis associated 15,000 to 20,000 TCR beta sequences with specific HLA alleles at a false discovery rate of 0.05. A further reported finding was that TCR beta sequences accurately predicted the HLA-A and HLA-B alleles for most subjects in the first cohort. Presence/absence analyses assumed roughly uniform sequencing depth across donors, an assumption that may not hold. Because HLA typing was missing for some donors at each locus, association tests included only the typed subset. According to a later analysis, TCR association rates differed among HLA loci, with DRB1 alleles showing the most associated TCRs and HLA-C alleles showing the fewest. Because the 87-base-pair reads could not distinguish some IMGT-functional V segments, including TRBV6-2 and TRBV6-3, those segments were excluded. Most TCR sequences were seen in very few donors, while some public TCRs were found in many individuals. In vitro tests confirmed that a few of the cytomegalovirus-associated TCR beta chains recognize cytomegalovirus antigens. Only TCR beta chains were sequenced in this cohort, and the absence of alpha or paired-chain data limited detectable features.

Libraries were constructed by the immunoSEQ multiplex PCR assay. For the multiplex PCR, a mixture combining 60 forward primers for TCR Vbeta segments and 13 reverse primers for TCR Jbeta segments was used. The CDR3 region of rearranged TCR beta genes was amplified from genomic DNA with a multiplex PCR assay. On the Illumina HiSeq System, the amplified TCR beta libraries were sequenced as 87-base-pair reads. The authors' analysis ran thus. In a later analysis, roughly 80 million unique TCR beta chains were counted across the 650 to 750 repertoires, and about 10 million of these chains were shared by at least two donors. To remove PCR and sequencing errors, raw reads were error-corrected and collapsed into unique sequences using a nearest-neighbor algorithm that merged closely related sequences. V, D and J gene segments were assigned by aligning CDR3 sequences to IMGT reference sequences. For a sequence to be retained, a match of at least six nucleotides to both a V gene segment and a J gene segment was required. A rearrangement counted as productive if the CDR3 had no stop codons and remained in frame with V and J, and every other rearrangement counted as non-productive. Following IMGT convention, CDR3 was defined as the stretch from the second conserved V-encoded cysteine to the conserved J-encoded phenylalanine. In an earlier analysis of around 600 of the donors, sequences lacking an unambiguous match to a single V gene segment were excluded. An earlier analysis of several hundred of the donors called V segments functional above 56.7% productive rearrangements and segregating when the between-donor standard deviation exceeded 5%. A statistical classification framework was developed to diagnose cytomegalovirus status using the catalog of TCR beta chain sequences. A later analysis assigned V and J genes by comparing TCR nucleotide sequences with IMGT/GENE-DB human TR gene sequences. The TCRdist pipeline was used in a later analysis to assign CDR3 sequences and most-parsimonious VDJ recombination scenarios. A later analysis defined each TCR beta chain by its CDR3 amino acid sequence plus V-gene family, and excluded reads lacking a unique V-gene family. To address suspected cross-contamination and a sequencing artifact, a later analysis removed around 600 highly shared, low-generation-probability nucleotide sequences. In a later analysis, a clonal expansion index for each public chain was calculated from normalized within-repertoire ranks of inferred template counts. In a later analysis, generation probabilities were computed using a VDJ recombination model fitted to out-of-frame rearrangements, and the results were checked against IGoR. Hypergeometric tests were used in a later analysis to score TCR-TCR, TCR-HLA and TCR-CMV co-occurrence, with a repertoire-size bias correction applied to the TCR pairs. A later analysis estimated false discovery rates by permuting HLA or CMV assignments 20 times. A later analysis grouped co-occurring TCRs with DBSCAN, adding TCRdist sequence similarity when clustering within HLA-allele-positive subsets. Co-occurrence clustering excluded repertoires with fewer than 30,000 or more than 120,000 public chains, plus five with anomalous nucleotide sharing. Sourced from immuneACCESS, this table was stored by TCRdb with only in-frame sequences that have V and J called. A share of the clones is absent; for the studies checked, an unresolved V gene accounts for under half, and the remainder has no known explanation. V and J calls and clone size follow that table, whereas D and trimming were derived from the DNA. The sample table records about 100,000 clones; around 84% of these occur just once. Roughly 1.2% of the sample belongs to the ten largest clones.

V is trimmed back by 5 bases and J by 5 bases, and the junction contains 6 bases that no gene match accounts for. Including the terminal cysteine and phenylalanine, the CDR3 comprises 14 residues. The kept DNA is CDR3 alone, 42 bases in frame from the first base. The germline V gene yields SGHVS for CDR1 and FQNEAQ for CDR2. The TCR sequence derives from a woman younger than 30 in good health and CMV-seronegative. Specimen: PBMCs. The rearranged segments are TRBV7-8 and TRBJ2-5; 9 bases in between match TRBD1. This receptor has the CDR3 CASSMGQGWETQYF. The sequenced DNA: TGTGCCAGCAGCATGGGACAGGGTTGGGAGACCCAGTACTTC.